Here is one TCR beta chain with its context. As yet, its antigen is unknown. This table comes from immunoSEQ multiplex PCR, and its TCRdb copy is limited to in-frame clones, with some not included. The sample yields about 140,000 clones, roughly 80% seen once. CDR3 size: 17 residues. The ends were cut back, 1 base at V and 6 bases at J, with 19 bases in the middle. CDR1 SGHAT and CDR2 FQNNGV come from the germline V gene. This sample stems from a study of cytotoxic CD8 clonotypes in ibrutinib-treated CLL. Whole-study results and caveats: In comparison with age-matched healthy donors, baseline clonality was higher and tracked circulating CD8+ T-cell counts. Clonotypes that were public were uncommon, and they contracted or stayed stable on treatment.

The J gene is TRBJ2-1, the V gene TRBV11-2; TRBD1 might be the D (5 bases). The starting material was PBMCs, obtained after 12 months of ibrutinib treatment. The TCR sequence derives from a human donor with chronic lymphocytic leukemia. The DNA for the CDR3 is TGTGCCAGCAGCTTAGCCAGGGTTGGCCGCCCCCCCAATGAGCAGTTCTTC. This sequence encodes CASSLARVGRPPNEQFF.